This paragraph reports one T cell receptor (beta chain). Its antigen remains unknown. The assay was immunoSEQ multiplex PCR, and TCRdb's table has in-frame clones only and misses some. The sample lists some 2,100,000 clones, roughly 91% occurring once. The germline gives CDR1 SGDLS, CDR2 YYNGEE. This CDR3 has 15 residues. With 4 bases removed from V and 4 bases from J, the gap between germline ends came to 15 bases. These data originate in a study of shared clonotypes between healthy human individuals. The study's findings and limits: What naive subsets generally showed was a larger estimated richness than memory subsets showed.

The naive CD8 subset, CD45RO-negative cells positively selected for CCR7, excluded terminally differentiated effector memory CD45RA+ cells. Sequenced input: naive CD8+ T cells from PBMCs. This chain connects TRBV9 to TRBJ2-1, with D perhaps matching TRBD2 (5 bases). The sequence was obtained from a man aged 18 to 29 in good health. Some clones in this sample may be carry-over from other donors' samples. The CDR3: CASSPGVASYNEQFF. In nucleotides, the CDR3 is TGTGCCAGCAGCCCCGGGGTGGCGTCGTACAATGAGCAGTTCTTC.